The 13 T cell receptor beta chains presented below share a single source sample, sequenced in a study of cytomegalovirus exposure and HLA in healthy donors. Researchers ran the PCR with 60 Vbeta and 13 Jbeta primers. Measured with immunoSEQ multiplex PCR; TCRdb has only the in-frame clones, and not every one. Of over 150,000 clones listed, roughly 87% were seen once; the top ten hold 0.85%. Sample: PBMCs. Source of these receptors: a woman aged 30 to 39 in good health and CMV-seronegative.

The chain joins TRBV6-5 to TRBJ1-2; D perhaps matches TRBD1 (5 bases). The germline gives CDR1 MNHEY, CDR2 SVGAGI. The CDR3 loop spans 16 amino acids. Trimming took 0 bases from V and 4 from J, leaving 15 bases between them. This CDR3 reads CASSYSLGGDFYGYTF. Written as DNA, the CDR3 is TGTGCCAGCAGTTACTCGCTCGGTGGGGACTTCTATGGCTACACCTTC.

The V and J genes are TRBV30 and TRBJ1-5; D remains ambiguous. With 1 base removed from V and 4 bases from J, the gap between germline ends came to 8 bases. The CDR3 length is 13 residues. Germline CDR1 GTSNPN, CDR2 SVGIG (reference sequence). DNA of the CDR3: TGTGCCTGGAGTGCACAGCAAAATCAGCCCCAGCATTTT. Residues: CAWSAQQNQPQHF. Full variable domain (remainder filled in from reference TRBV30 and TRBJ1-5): SQTIHQWPATLVQPVGSPLSLECTVEGTSNPNLYWYRQAAGRGLQLLFYSVGIGQISSEVPQNLSASRPQDRQFILSSKKLLLSDSGFYLCAWSAQQNQPQHFGDGTRLSIL.

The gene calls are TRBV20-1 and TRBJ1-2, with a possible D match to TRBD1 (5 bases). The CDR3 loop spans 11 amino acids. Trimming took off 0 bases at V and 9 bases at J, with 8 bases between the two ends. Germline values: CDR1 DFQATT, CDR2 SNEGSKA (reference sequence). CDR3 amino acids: CSAREGGSYTF. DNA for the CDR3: TGCAGTGCTAGAGAGGGGGGAAGCTACACCTTC.

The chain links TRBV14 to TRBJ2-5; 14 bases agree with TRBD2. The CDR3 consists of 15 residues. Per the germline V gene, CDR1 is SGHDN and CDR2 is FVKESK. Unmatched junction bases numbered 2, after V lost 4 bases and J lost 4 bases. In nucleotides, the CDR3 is TGTGCCAGCAGCCGCGGACTAGCGGGAGGAGAGACCCAGTACTTC. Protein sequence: CASSRGLAGGETQYF.

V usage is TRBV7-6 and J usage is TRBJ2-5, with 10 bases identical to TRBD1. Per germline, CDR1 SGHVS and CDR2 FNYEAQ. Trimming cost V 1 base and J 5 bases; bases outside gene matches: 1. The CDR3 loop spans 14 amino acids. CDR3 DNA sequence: TGTGCCAGCAGCTTAGGGACAGGGGGGGAGACCCAGTACTTC. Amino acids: CASSLGTGGETQYF.

Written as DNA, the CDR3 is TGTGCCAGCAGTGAAGTCCGGACAGGTGATAATGAAAAACTGTTTTTT. Its translation is CASSEVRTGDNEKLFF. The chain joins TRBV25-1 to TRBJ1-4; 7 bases are shared with TRBD1. CDR3 size: 16 residues. V lost 2 bases and J lost 4; bases outside the gene matches: 7. Per germline, CDR1 MGHDK and CDR2 SYGVNS. Based on the CDR3 plus reference TRBV25-1 and TRBJ1-4, the full variable domain is EADIYQTPRYLVIGTGKKITLECSQTMGHDKMYWYQQDPGMELHLIHYSYGVNSTEKGDLSSESTVSRIRTEHFPLTLESARPSHTSQYLCASSEVRTGDNEKLFFGSGTQLSVL.

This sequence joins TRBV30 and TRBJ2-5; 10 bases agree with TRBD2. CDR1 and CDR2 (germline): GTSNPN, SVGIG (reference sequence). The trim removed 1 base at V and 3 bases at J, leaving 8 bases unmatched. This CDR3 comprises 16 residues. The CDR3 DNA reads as TGTGCCTGGAGTGGCCTAGCGGGAGCCACGGAAGAGACCCAGTACTTC. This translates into CAWSGLAGATEETQYF.

Written as DNA, the CDR3 is TGTGCCACCAGCGGAACAGGGGCAACTAATGAAAAACTGTTTTTT. This gives the protein CATSGTGATNEKLFF. The J gene is TRBJ1-4, the V gene TRBV15; 7 bases fit TRBD1. The J segment lost 0 bases and the V segment lost 5 bases, leaving 3 bases of the junction unmatched. From germline, CDR1 is LNHNV and CDR2 YYDKDF (reference sequence). This CDR3 region has 15 residues. The entire variable domain, with the rest obtained from reference TRBV15 and TRBJ1-4, is as follows: DAMVIQNPRYQVTQFGKPVTLSCSQTLNHNVMYWYQQKSSQAPKLLFHYYDKDFNNEADTPDNFQSRRPNTSFCFLDIRSPGLGDTAMYLCATSGTGATNEKLFFGSGTQLSVL.

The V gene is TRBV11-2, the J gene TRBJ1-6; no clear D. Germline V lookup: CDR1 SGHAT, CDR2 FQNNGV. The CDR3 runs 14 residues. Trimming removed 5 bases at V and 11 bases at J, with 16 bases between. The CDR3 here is CASSPVLPGTPLHF. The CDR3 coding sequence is TGTGCCAGCAGCCCGGTTTTACCGGGGACACCCCTCCACTTT.

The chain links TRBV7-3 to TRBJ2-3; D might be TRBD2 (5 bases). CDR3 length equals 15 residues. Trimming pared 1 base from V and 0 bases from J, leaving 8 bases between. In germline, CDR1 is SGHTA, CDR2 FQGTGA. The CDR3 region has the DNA TGTGCCAGCAGCTTAATGCGGACTAGCACAGATACGCAGTATTTT. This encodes CASSLMRTSTDTQYF.

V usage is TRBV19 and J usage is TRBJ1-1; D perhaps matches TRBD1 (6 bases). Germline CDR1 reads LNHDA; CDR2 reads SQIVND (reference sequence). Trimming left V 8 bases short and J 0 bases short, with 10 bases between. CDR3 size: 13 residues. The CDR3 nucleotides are TGTGCCAGTGGACAGTCGATGAACACTGAAGCTTTCTTT. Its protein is CASGQSMNTEAFF.

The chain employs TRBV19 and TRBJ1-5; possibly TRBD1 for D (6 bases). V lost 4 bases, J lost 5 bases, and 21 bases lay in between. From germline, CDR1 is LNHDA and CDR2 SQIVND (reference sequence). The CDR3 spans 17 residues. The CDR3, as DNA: TGTGCCAGTAGTACCCAGCGGGACAAAGAGGGCGATCAGCCCCAGCATTTT. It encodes CASSTQRDKEGDQPQHF.

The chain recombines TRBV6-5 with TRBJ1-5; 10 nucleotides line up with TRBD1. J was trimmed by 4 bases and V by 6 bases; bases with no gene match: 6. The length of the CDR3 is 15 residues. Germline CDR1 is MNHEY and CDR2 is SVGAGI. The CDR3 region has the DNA TGTGCCAGCAGCGCCGGGACAGGGGTGAATCAGCCCCAGCATTTT. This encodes CASSAGTGVNQPQHF.